Listed here are 9 T cell receptor beta chains from one sample, sequenced in a study of spatial heterogeneity in lung cancer. Study-wide findings and caveats: Tumoral mutation counts were tracked by counts of expanded intratumoral alpha and beta TCRs.

Time point in this sample: sample taken at primary tumor resection. A single record per CDR3 protein comes from TCRdb applying MiXCR to the 5' RACE reads. The table lists about 3,500 distinct CDR3 sequences, about a sixth of them singletons. No antigen is known for these receptors. The sequencing here drew on lung tumor tissue, taken at surgery. The origin of the receptors is a male donor with early-stage non-small cell lung cancer.

The chain is built from TRBV3-1 and TRBJ2-1, with 7 bases that match TRBD2. Germline values: CDR1 LGHDT, CDR2 YNNKEL (reference sequence). V was pared by 4 bases and J by 0 bases, with 12 bases of the junction left unmatched. The CDR3 is 18 amino acids. The CDR3 coding sequence is TGTGCCAGCAGCCCGGGACCAGCGGGGATCAGCTCCTACAATGAGCAGTTCTTC. As protein: CASSPGPAGISSYNEQFF.

Concerning this clonotype: One end of the junction fails to match germline, which may point to a read error. The rearrangement links TRBV4-1 to TRBJ2-7, with D unresolved. This CDR3 contains 13 residues. Germline-derived CDR1 and CDR2 are MGHRA and YSYEKL. The CDR3 DNA reads as TGCGCCAGCAGTCAAGGAGACGGCTACGAGCAGTACTTC. Its translation is CASSQGDGYEQYF.

This clonotype is medium-sized (0.01 to 0.1%) by share. The rearrangement joins TRBV25-1 to TRBJ2-5; TRBD1 or TRBD2 may be the D gene (5 bases each). V was clipped by 0 bases and J by 5 bases, with 16 bases between them. CDR1 is MGHDK and CDR2 is SYGVNS in the germline V gene. The CDR3 length is 16 residues. The CDR3 spells CASSEYKGWGMETQYF. In nucleotides, the CDR3 is TGTGCCAGCAGTGAATATAAGGGCTGGGGGATGGAGACCCAGTACTTC.

V is TRBV5-4 and J is TRBJ2-5; D tentatively reads TRBD1 or TRBD2 (6 bases each). Per the germline V gene, CDR1 is SGHNT and CDR2 is YYREEE (reference sequence). Trimming shortened V by 1 base and J by 1 base, and 14 bases separated the two germline ends. The CDR3 contains 16 residues. CDR3 DNA: TGTGCCAGCAGCTTGAGTGGCAGGGGAGGCCAAGAGACCCAGTACTTC. Amino acids: CASSLSGRGGQETQYF.

The chain links TRBV20-1 to TRBJ1-6, with 12 bases identical to TRBD1. With V trimmed by 3 bases and J by 7 bases, 16 bases remained unmatched. This CDR3 comprises 19 residues. From germline, CDR1 is DFQATT and CDR2 SNEGSKA (reference sequence). DNA for the CDR3: TGCAGTGCTAGGGATACCGGGACAGGGGGCTCTAAATTGAATTCACCCCTCCACTTT. It translates to CSARDTGTGGSKLNSPLHF.

This clonotype is labeled as medium-sized. The chain has TRBV20-1 and TRBJ2-7, with 8 bases identical to TRBD2. The germline V gene encodes CDR1 DFQATT and CDR2 SNEGSKA (reference sequence). The CDR3 runs 13 residues. V was pared by 4 bases and J by 3 bases, with 5 bases of the junction left unmatched. CDR3 bases: TGCAGTGCTAAGAGCGGGAGTTTCTACGAGCAGTACTTC. It translates to CSAKSGSFYEQYF.

By proportion, this clonotype is medium-sized (0.01 to 0.1%). The chain employs TRBV20-1 and TRBJ2-5; 12 positions match TRBD2. Germline CDR1 and CDR2: DFQATT and SNEGSKA (reference sequence). J gave up 2 bases and V 3 bases, and 4 bases lay outside the gene matches. CDR3 length: 15 residues. This CDR3 is CSASGTSGHQETQYF. As DNA, the CDR3 is TGCAGTGCTAGTGGGACTAGCGGGCATCAAGAGACCCAGTACTTC.

The chain joins TRBV30 to TRBJ2-3; 13 bases agree with TRBD2. Germline V gene lookup returns CDR1 GTSNPN and CDR2 SVGIG (reference sequence). V lost 2 bases, J lost 3 bases, and 8 bases stayed unmatched. CDR3 length: 17 amino acids. CDR3 residues: CAWSKGTSGMKTDTQYF. CDR3 bases: TGTGCCTGGAGTAAGGGGACTAGCGGGATGAAGACAGATACGCAGTATTTT. Full variable domain (rest looked up from reference TRBV30 and TRBJ2-3): SQTIHQWPATLVQPVGSPLSLECTVEGTSNPNLYWYRQAAGRGLQLLFYSVGIGQISSEVPQNLSASRPQDRQFILSSKKLLLSDSGFYLCAWSKGTSGMKTDTQYFGPGTRLTVL.

This clonotype turned up a few times. This chain connects TRBV6-5 to TRBJ2-3; D unclear. This CDR3 comprises 15 residues. CDR1 is MNHEY and CDR2 is SVGAGI in the germline V gene. V lost 0 bases to trimming and J lost 0 bases, with 7 bases between them. The CDR3 sequence is CASSYSKGSTDTQYF. Here the CDR3 DNA reads TGTGCCAGCAGTTACTCGAAAGGGAGCACAGATACGCAGTATTTT.